This T cell receptor beta chain was found in a study of T cell clonality in common variable immunodeficiency. V trimming: 0 bases; J trimming: 3 bases; junction bases outside the gene matches: 5. CDR1 LNHDA and CDR2 SQIVND come from the germline V gene (reference sequence). The CDR3 totals 17 residues. This clone has ten or more counts. Its matching antigen is unknown. The read ends 3 residues early relative to the CDR3; the germline J gene fills the gap. Study-level findings and limits: Reportedly, TCR beta sequences from common variable immunodeficiency showed fewer deletions and N-nucleotide insertions. T cell subpopulation sequencing would be needed to explain CVID clonality.

Only in-frame clones appear in the TCRdb table, and some are missing; sequencing was by immunoSEQ multiplex PCR. The sample shows approximately 38,000 clones, none of them appearing just once. This sequence joins TRBV19 and TRBJ2-3; 11 bases are a match to TRBD2. The TCR comes from a human donor with common variable immunodeficiency. The sequenced sample consisted of peripheral blood mononuclear cells. The DNA read from the CDR3 is TGTGCCAGTAGTATAGATCAAACTAGCGGGAGAACAGATACG. Protein product: CASSIDQTSGRTDT. The full CDR3 is CASSIDQTSGRTDTQYF. The entire variable domain, with the rest obtained from reference TRBV19 and TRBJ2-3, is as follows: DGGITQSPKYLFRKEGQNVTLSCEQNLNHDAMYWYRQDPGQGLRLIYYSQIVNDFQKGDIAEGYSVSREKKESFPLTVTSAQKNPTAFYLCASSIDQTSGRTDTQYFGPGTRLTVL.